Listed here are 25 T cell receptor beta chains from one sample, sequenced in a study of blood T cell repertoires in COVID-19 (dated by TCRdb to the early 2020s). Libraries were made using the immunoSEQ multiplex PCR assay. TCRdb mirrors the immuneACCESS table, restricted to in-frame sequences. Some clones are absent from its copies; in checked studies, under half trace to an unresolved V gene, and the reason for the others is unknown. For this sample the table gives about 370,000 clones, of which around 91% were detected only once. 6.5% of the sample is taken by the ten largest. Specimen: peripheral blood. Receptors were obtained from a man aged 18-30 years with active or convalescent COVID-19.

CDR3 coding DNA: TGTGCCAGTAGTATTGAGCCTGCGGGGGGCTACACCTTC. It codes for CASSIEPAGGYTF. The chain is built from TRBV19 and TRBJ1-2; D unresolved. CDR1 LNHDA and CDR2 SQIVND come from the germline V gene (reference sequence). This CDR3 spans 13 amino acids. Trimming removed 3 bases at V and 8 bases at J, with 13 bases between.

CDR3 protein: CASSLDQGSEKLFF. The CDR3 nucleotides are TGTGCCAGCAGCTTGGATCAGGGCAGCGAAAAACTGTTTTTT. The chain is built from TRBV5-5 and TRBJ1-4; D is possibly TRBD1 (5 bases). The ends were cut back, 0 bases at V and 8 bases at J, with 11 bases in the middle. The CDR3 is 14 amino acids. Germline CDR1 SGHKS, CDR2 YYEKEE (reference sequence).

This clone has a single count. The chain employs TRBV4-3 and TRBJ1-3; the D gene is possibly TRBD1 (6 bases). The germline V gene has CDR1 LGHNA and CDR2 YSLEER. This CDR3 has 15 amino acids. The germline V and J ends were trimmed by 0 bases and 4 bases, with 10 bases remaining between them. CDR3 region: CASSQDQGRGNTIYF. The DNA of the CDR3 is TGCGCCAGCAGCCAAGACCAGGGGAGAGGAAACACCATATATTTT.

V and J are TRBV14 and TRBJ1-1; the D gene is possibly TRBD1 (5 bases). V lost 3 bases, J lost 4 bases, and 18 bases lay in between. The CDR3 spans 16 residues. Germline CDR1 SGHDN, CDR2 FVKESK. CDR3 in DNA: TGTGCCAGCAGCCAGGCTAGGGGACTCATGGGCACTGAAGCTTTCTTT. Protein product: CASSQARGLMGTEAFF.

This clone was observed a few times. V gene TRBV6-5 combines with J gene TRBJ2-2; 10 bases fit TRBD1. This CDR3 is 14 amino acids long. Germline V gene sequence: CDR1 MNHEY, CDR2 SVGAGI. The J segment lost 6 bases and the V segment lost 5 bases, leaving 3 bases of the junction unmatched. For the CDR3, the DNA is TGTGCCAGCAGTAGAGGGACAGGGGCCGGGGAGCTGTTTTTT. Protein sequence: CASSRGTGAGELFF.

The chain employs TRBV29-1 and TRBJ2-7, with TRBD2 as a possible D gene (5 bases). The CDR3 covers 12 residues. Trimming stripped 6 bases from V and 0 bases from J, with 9 bases between. Germline V gene data show CDR1 as SQVTM and CDR2 as ANQGSEA. The chain's CDR3 is CSVLTTSYEQYF. Here the CDR3 DNA reads TGCAGCGTGTTGACTACCTCCTACGAGCAGTACTTC.

In this sample, this clone turned up a few times. This chain joins TRBV5-6 and TRBJ2-2; TRBD2 might be the D (5 bases). Germline V gene lookup returns CDR1 SGHDT and CDR2 YYEEEE. This CDR3 comprises 14 residues. V lost 4 bases and J lost 2, with 9 bases in between. CDR3 nucleotides: TGTGCCAGCAGCCCAGGACTCAACACCGGGGAGCTGTTTTTT. It yields the protein CASSPGLNTGELFF.

This sequence joins TRBV24-1 and TRBJ2-3, with 13 nucleotides matching TRBD2. The J segment lost 4 bases and the V segment lost 0 bases, leaving 3 bases of the junction unmatched. Germline CDR1 KGHDR, CDR2 SFDVKD. The CDR3 has 17 residues. The chain's CDR3 is CATSDLKLAGGADTQYF. The CDR3 nucleotides are TGTGCCACCAGTGATTTGAAACTAGCGGGAGGGGCAGATACGCAGTATTTT.

The rearrangement links TRBV18 to TRBJ1-4; possible D gene TRBD1, 6 bases. The CDR3 sequence is 13 residues long. The germline V gene encodes CDR1 KGHSH and CDR2 LQKENI. V lost 2 bases and J 8 bases, leaving 9 bases between the germline ends. The CDR3 bases are TGTGCCAGCTCACCAAGGGGGGGCGAAAAACTGTTTTTT. It specifies CASSPRGGEKLFF.

The chain links TRBV7-9 to TRBJ2-2; 7 bases align to TRBD1. The V segment lost 4 bases and the J segment 6 bases; nucleotides outside the gene matches: 5. Per the germline V gene, CDR1 is SEHNR and CDR2 is FQNEAQ (reference sequence). The CDR3 sequence is 14 residues long. The CDR3 loop is CASSSSGGAGELFF. The CDR3 nucleotides read TGTGCCAGCAGCTCGTCAGGGGGTGCCGGGGAGCTGTTTTTT.

The chain joins TRBV28 to TRBJ2-7; 14 nucleotides line up with TRBD2. CDR1 is MDHEN, CDR2 SYDVKM, per germline. Trimming removed 6 bases from V and 1 base from J; junction bases left unmatched: 8. The CDR3 length is 17 residues. The CDR3 region has the DNA TGTGCCAGCAGCCGGCCGGGACTAGCGGGAGATTCCTACGAGCAGTACTTC. Protein sequence: CASSRPGLAGDSYEQYF.

This clone is a singleton in its sample. This chain links TRBV11-3 with TRBJ2-2; 14 bases align to TRBD2. The CDR3 extends over 18 amino acids. The ends lost 5 bases at V and 0 bases at J; junction bases unmatched: 5. Germline CDR1 reads SGHNT; CDR2 reads YENEEA. CDR3 nucleotides: TGTGCCAGCAGCCCCGGGACTAGCGGGGGACCGAACACCGGGGAGCTGTTTTTT. Encoded protein: CASSPGTSGGPNTGELFF.

The rearrangement uses TRBV30 and TRBJ2-2; TRBD1 matches at 10 bases. Losses at the gene ends were 4 bases for V and 6 bases for J; bases not matched to a gene: 11. The CDR3 totals 16 residues. Per germline, CDR1 GTSNPN and CDR2 SVGIG (reference sequence). The CDR3 here is CAWITPRDRGPGELFF. The CDR3 bases are TGTGCCTGGATTACACCCCGGGACAGGGGTCCCGGGGAGCTGTTTTTT.

This chain links TRBV6-5 with TRBJ1-3, with D maybe TRBD1 (5 bases). The germline CDR1 and CDR2 sequences are MNHEY and SVGAGI. The CDR3 covers 15 residues. V lost 5 bases, J lost 4 bases, and 15 bases lay in between. This CDR3 is CASSTPGQGGNTIYF. CDR3 sequence (DNA): TGTGCCAGCAGTACCCCCGGACAAGGCGGAAACACCATATATTTT.

The V and J genes are TRBV27 and TRBJ2-2; 8 nucleotides agree with TRBD2. CDR3 length equals 16 residues. In germline, CDR1 is MNHEY, CDR2 SMNVEV (reference sequence). Unmatched junction bases numbered 6, after V lost 2 bases and J lost 4 bases. The CDR3 region is CASSLMSGRGTGELFF. As DNA, the CDR3 is TGTGCCAGCAGTTTAATGAGCGGGAGAGGCACCGGGGAGCTGTTTTTT.

This rearrangement joins TRBV15 to TRBJ1-4, with 8 bases identical to TRBD1. This CDR3 region has 21 residues. Trimming took 0 bases from V and 1 from J; bases not matched to a gene: 16. Germline CDR1 reads LNHNV; CDR2 reads YYDKDF (reference sequence). The CDR3 DNA is TGTGCCACCAGCAGAGATCGTCGACAGGGGTTAAATTTCAGAACTAATGAAAAACTGTTTTTT. Translated: CATSRDRRQGLNFRTNEKLFF.

The chain is built from TRBV19 and TRBJ1-5; 7 bases agree with TRBD1. Per the germline V gene, CDR1 is LNHDA and CDR2 is SQIVND (reference sequence). Unmatched junction bases numbered 4, after V lost 2 bases and J lost 3 bases. The CDR3 is 15 residues long. CDR3 nucleotides: TGTGCCAGTAGTATATGGACAGGCCTCAATCAGCCCCAGCATTTT. It yields the protein CASSIWTGLNQPQHF.

About this clone: Additional DNA sequences in this sample encode the identical CDR3. The chain employs TRBV7-9 and TRBJ2-7; unclear D gene. This CDR3 contains 12 residues. The germline gives CDR1 SEHNR, CDR2 FQNEAQ (reference sequence). The V and J ends lost 2 bases and 3 bases respectively, with 5 bases between them. The CDR3 loop reads CASSLTGYEQYF. DNA for the CDR3: TGTGCCAGCAGCTTAACGGGCTACGAGCAGTACTTC.

This clone came up a few times. The chain has TRBV14 and TRBJ1-5; 7 nucleotides line up with TRBD1. This CDR3 region has 13 residues. The germline V gene encodes CDR1 SGHDN and CDR2 FVKESK. V shed 2 bases and J 6 bases; nucleotides not matched to a gene: 1. The CDR3 DNA follows: TGTGCCAGCAGCCAAACAGGGGTTCAGCCCCAGCATTTT. It codes for CASSQTGVQPQHF.

As for this clone: Other DNA sequences of this sample code for an identical CDR3. V gene TRBV7-3 combines with J gene TRBJ2-7; a possible D gene is TRBD2 (6 bases). CDR1 is SGHTA, CDR2 FQGTGA, per germline. The CDR3 spans 15 residues. V was pared by 0 bases and J by 1 base, with 10 bases between. The CDR3 nucleotides read TGTGCCAGCAGCTTAACCGGGGGTTCATCCTACGAGCAGTACTTC. It codes for CASSLTGGSSYEQYF.

The chain carries TRBV28 and TRBJ1-2; TRBD1 is a possible D gene (5 bases). The germline CDR1 and CDR2 sequences are MDHEN and SYDVKM. The V end lost 5 bases, the J end lost 7 bases, and 14 bases lay between the germline ends. The CDR3 sequence is 13 residues long. In nucleotides, the CDR3 is TGTGCCAGCAGTCCCGGGGGTACGGGTGGCTACACCTTC. This translates into CASSPGGTGGYTF.

Only a few counts were recorded for this clone. This chain links TRBV2 with TRBJ2-1, with 11 positions matching TRBD2. The V and J ends lost 3 bases and 2 bases, in that order; junction bases with no gene match: 3. Germline V gene sequence: CDR1 SNHLY, CDR2 FYNNEI. This CDR3 is 16 amino acids long. The CDR3 bases are TGTGCCAGCAGTGAGAATAGCGGGGGGGCCTACAATGAGCAGTTCTTC. It codes for CASSENSGGAYNEQFF.

The chain has TRBV28 and TRBJ1-4; TRBD1 agrees at 10 bases. This CDR3 has 16 amino acids. J lost 5 bases, V lost 2 bases, and 5 bases had no gene match. Per the germline V gene, CDR1 is MDHEN and CDR2 is SYDVKM. In DNA, the CDR3 is TGTGCCAGCAGTTTAGGACAGGGGGTAGGAAATGAAAAACTGTTTTTT. This encodes CASSLGQGVGNEKLFF.

J is TRBJ2-1 and V is TRBV5-6, with TRBD2 matching over 8 bases. Trimming at V came to 1 base and at J to 7 bases, leaving 4 bases not matched to a gene. Germline CDR1 reads SGHDT; CDR2 reads YYEEEE. This CDR3 region has 14 residues. The CDR3 bases are TGTGCCAGCAGCTTGACGGGAGGGGATAATGAGCAGTTCTTC. As protein: CASSLTGGDNEQFF.

This chain connects TRBV27 to TRBJ2-2; D possibly corresponds to TRBD2 (5 bases). The CDR3 extends over 14 amino acids. V lost 5 bases to trimming and J lost 6 bases, with 13 bases between them. Per the germline V gene, CDR1 is MNHEY and CDR2 is SMNVEV (reference sequence). The CDR3 loop reads CASSPLLASGELFF. The CDR3 coding sequence is TGTGCCAGCAGTCCCTTGCTAGCCTCCGGGGAGCTGTTTTTT.